The 4 T cell receptor beta chains below all came from one sample that was sequenced in a study of blood T cell repertoires in COVID-19. The assay was immunoSEQ multiplex PCR, and TCRdb's table has in-frame clones only and misses some. The profile shows a few hundred thousand clones, around 86% of them singletons. Sequenced sample: peripheral blood. These receptors were collected from a young woman with active or convalescent COVID-19.

The genes are TRBV9 and TRBJ1-1, with TRBD1 as a possible D gene (6 bases). The V end was cut by 3 bases, the J end by 5 bases, with 14 bases between. CDR1 is SGDLS, CDR2 YYNGEE, per germline. This CDR3 comprises 14 residues. The CDR3 bases are TGTGCCAGCAGCGCCCGAACAGGGTTGACTGAAGCTTTCTTT. This translates into CASSARTGLTEAFF.

The chain links TRBV10-1 to TRBJ2-1; 9 nucleotides line up with TRBD1. With 4 bases clipped from V and 8 bases from J, the junction kept 6 bases outside the gene matches. CDR1 and CDR2 (germline): WNHNN, SYGVQD (reference sequence). The CDR3 is 14 amino acids. CDR3 coding DNA: TGCGCCAGCAGTGGACAACAGGGGGCGGATGAGCAGTTCTTC. This encodes CASSGQQGADEQFF.

The chain has TRBV9 and TRBJ2-6; D is perhaps TRBD1 (5 bases). This CDR3 is built from 17 residues. V was cut by 4 bases and J by 1 base, with 15 bases left in between. Germline CDR1 and CDR2: SGDLS and YYNGEE. The CDR3 DNA sequence: TGTGCCAGCAGCCCCGACCCCAGGGTTTCTGGGGCCAACGTCCTGACTTTC. Amino acids: CASSPDPRVSGANVLTF.

The genes are TRBV19 and TRBJ1-1; 7 nucleotides match TRBD1. After removal of 7 bases from V and 4 bases from J, the junction contained 12 bases not matched to a gene. The CDR3 totals 15 residues. Germline CDR1 LNHDA, CDR2 SQIVND (reference sequence). The CDR3 sequence: CASTALGGAGTEAFF. The CDR3 nucleotides read TGTGCCAGTACCGCCTTAGGGGGCGCGGGCACTGAAGCTTTCTTT.